Here is one T cell receptor (beta chain) with its context. Antigen unknown. The data belong to a study of T cell responses to AZD1222 COVID-19 vaccine. Study-level information: Pooled together were second doses at about 4 or about 12 weeks.

Sequenced by immunoSEQ multiplex PCR; TCRdb stores in-frame clones only, minus some. The table shows 130,000 to 150,000 clones, with more than 90% occurring only once. Study-level points and caveats: Two doses of AZD1222 preceded a rise in Spike-specific TCR breadth and depth. Donors were largely white British and mainly female; clonal diversity was possibly underestimated. Repertoires were obtained solely post-peak T cell response.

The ends lost 0 bases at V and 4 bases at J; junction bases unmatched: 6. The CDR3 consists of 16 residues. Germline-derived CDR1 and CDR2 are SGDLS and YYNGEE. J is TRBJ2-1 and V is TRBV9; 8 bases are a match to TRBD2. The specimen comprised peripheral blood, sampled on day 0 of AZD1222 vaccination. This clonotype was sampled from an adult in good health. CDR3 nucleotide sequence: TGTGCCAGCAGCGTAGCTACGACTAGCGCATACAATGAGCAGTTCTTC. It codes for CASSVATTSAYNEQFF.